These T cell receptor beta chains were read from a single sample in a study of technical replicates of blood from a handful of donors. Repertoires were generated with immunoSEQ multiplex PCR, while TCRdb's copy carries only in-frame clones and drops some. The data contain more than 90,000 clones, approximately 94% of them singletons. Sample: T cells isolated from PBMCs. All receptors derive from a human donor in good health. CDR3s include the opening cysteine and the closing phenylalanine or tryptophan.

v_gene: TRBV25-1; j_gene: TRBJ2-1; CDR3aa: CASSEYMTGGLYYNEQFF
v_gene: TRBV4-1; j_gene: TRBJ2-5; CDR3aa: CASSQEGLAGGPGGTQYF
v_gene: TRBV2; j_gene: TRBJ1-1; CDR3aa: CASIRDNLNTEAFF
v_gene: TRBV6-1; j_gene: TRBJ2-1; CDR3aa: CASREGTSGRGNEQFF
v_gene: TRBV5-1; j_gene: TRBJ1-2; CDR3aa: CASSPSGDSNYGYTF
v_gene: TRBV7-2; j_gene: TRBJ2-3; CDR3aa: CASSLGGVQGVQYF
v_gene: TRBV7-6; j_gene: TRBJ2-5; CDR3aa: CASSVAEVNKETQYF
v_gene: TRBV6-1; j_gene: TRBJ2-5; CDR3aa: CASSDFSRGFGTQYF
v_gene: TRBV6-5; j_gene: TRBJ2-1; CDR3aa: CASRRQGIYNEQFF
v_gene: TRBV4-1; j_gene: TRBJ1-2; CDR3aa: CASSQGAGRPPGYGYTF
v_gene: TRBV30; j_gene: TRBJ2-3; CDR3aa: CAWYYVPDTQYF
v_gene: TRBV7-9; j_gene: TRBJ2-3; CDR3aa: CASSFGLATTDTQYF
v_gene: TRBV19; j_gene: TRBJ1-1; CDR3aa: CASRPPGQMNTEAFF
v_gene: TRBV4-1; j_gene: TRBJ2-2; CDR3aa: CASSLRGTNTGELFF
v_gene: TRBV5-4; j_gene: TRBJ2-7; CDR3aa: CASSLTGTSMREQYF
v_gene: TRBV12-5; j_gene: TRBJ1-2; CDR3aa: CASGSPDRDYGYTF
v_gene: TRBV27; j_gene: TRBJ2-2; CDR3aa: CASAPWQGVVGELFF
v_gene: TRBV11-2; j_gene: TRBJ1-1; CDR3aa: CASSFGTGLDLEAFF
v_gene: TRBV11-3; j_gene: TRBJ2-5; CDR3aa: CASSLRSGEETQYF
v_gene: TRBV27; j_gene: TRBJ1-1; CDR3aa: CASSLRGGGSTEAFF